Listed here are 27 T cell receptor beta chains from one sample, sequenced in a study of blood T cell repertoires in COVID-19. Sequencing used immunoSEQ multiplex PCR; TCRdb keeps in-frame clones, though not all of them. The sample lists under 250,000 clones; roughly four fifths were seen once. What was sequenced was peripheral blood. These receptors were collected from a woman aged 70-85 years with COVID-19, enrolled during active disease.

The gene calls are TRBV7-8 and TRBJ2-7, with D maybe TRBD2 (5 bases). Germline CDR1 is SGHVS and CDR2 is FQNEAQ. The CDR3 sequence is 15 residues long. The ends were cut back, 3 bases at V and 5 bases at J, with 17 bases in the middle. CDR3 sequence: CASSFVLAFGNEQYF. The CDR3 DNA is TGTGCCAGCAGCTTCGTGCTAGCTTTTGGAAACGAGCAGTACTTC.

The rearrangement uses TRBV3-1 (or the pseudogene TRBV3-2) and TRBJ2-7; D is unclear. V shed 3 bases and J shed 3 bases, with 6 bases lying between them. This CDR3 region has 12 residues. In germline, CDR1 is LGHDT, CDR2 YNNKEL (reference sequence). The CDR3 is CASSQTRYEQYF. CDR3 bases: TGTGCCAGCAGCCAGACTCGCTACGAGCAGTACTTC.

V and J are TRBV10-3 and TRBJ1-2; D unresolved. V was clipped by 3 bases and J by 4 bases, with 6 bases between them. CDR3 length: 12 residues. Germline CDR1 is ENHRY and CDR2 is SYGVKD. CDR3 in DNA: TGTGCCATCAGTGACTCCTCCTATGGCTACACCTTC. Translated, it gives CAISDSSYGYTF.

This rearrangement joins TRBV6-6 to TRBJ2-7; 10 bases line up with TRBD1. CDR1 and CDR2 (germline): MNHNY, SVGAGI (reference sequence). This CDR3 has 15 residues. The J segment lost 2 bases and the V segment lost 4 bases, leaving 5 bases of the junction unmatched. Written as DNA, the CDR3 is TGTGCCAGCAGTTCGGGACAGGGGACAACCTACGAGCAGTACTTC. This codes for CASSSGQGTTYEQYF.

This chain links TRBV9 with TRBJ1-2; no definite D call. CDR1 SGDLS and CDR2 YYNGEE come from the germline V gene. The CDR3 spans 11 residues. V was pared by 3 bases and J by 7 bases, with 7 bases between. The CDR3 coding sequence is TGTGCCAGCAGCGCCATGGCTGGCTACACCTTC. Translation: CASSAMAGYTF.

This rearrangement joins TRBV28 to TRBJ2-2, with D perhaps TRBD2 (6 bases). The CDR3 is 14 amino acids. Per germline, CDR1 MDHEN and CDR2 SYDVKM. V shed 6 bases and J shed 5 bases, with 13 bases lying between them. CDR3: CASSPAGLTGELFF. In DNA, the CDR3 is TGTGCCAGCAGCCCCGCGGGGCTTACCGGGGAGCTGTTTTTT.

The chain combines TRBV7-2 with TRBJ2-3; 10 nucleotides line up with TRBD1. The CDR3 is made up of 17 amino acids. CDR1 SGHTA and CDR2 FQGNSA come from the germline V gene. The V segment lost 6 bases and the J segment 0 bases; nucleotides outside the gene matches: 9. The CDR3 is CASSYGDRGTSTDTQYF. The CDR3 DNA sequence: TGTGCCAGCAGTTACGGGGACAGGGGTACTAGCACAGATACGCAGTATTTT.

The chain couples TRBV27 to TRBJ2-3; no clear D. Germline loops: CDR1 MNHEY, CDR2 SMNVEV (reference sequence). Trimming pared 4 bases from V and 2 bases from J, leaving 10 bases between. This CDR3 is built from 14 residues. Here the CDR3 reads CASSSDSPTDTQYF. As DNA, the CDR3 is TGTGCCAGCAGTTCCGACTCGCCCACAGATACGCAGTATTTT.

The chain has TRBV4-3 and TRBJ1-2; 12 bases agree with TRBD1. This CDR3 spans 14 amino acids. The V and J ends lost 4 bases and 8 bases, in that order; junction bases with no gene match: 5. Germline V gene sequence: CDR1 LGHNA, CDR2 YSLEER. The CDR3 here is CASSPGQGALGYTF. The CDR3 DNA is TGCGCCAGCAGCCCGGGACAGGGGGCACTCGGCTACACCTTC.

Comments on this clone: Other DNA variants within this sample encode the same CDR3. This rearrangement joins TRBV6-2 or TRBV6-3 to TRBJ2-2; 7 nucleotides line up with TRBD1. The germline CDR1 and CDR2 sequences are MNHEY and SVGEGT. This CDR3 contains 15 residues. Unmatched junction bases numbered 7, after V lost 4 bases and J lost 5 bases. Here the CDR3 reads CASSLDRAGTGELFF. The CDR3 nucleotides read TGTGCCAGCAGTTTAGACAGGGCCGGGACCGGGGAGCTGTTTTTT.

J is TRBJ1-1 and V is TRBV5-1, with TRBD1 matching 9 bases. Germline V gene lookup returns CDR1 SGHRS and CDR2 YFSETQ. The CDR3 is made up of 16 amino acids. V trimming: 5 bases; J trimming: 0 bases; junction bases outside the gene matches: 8. The CDR3 nucleotides read TGCGCCAGCAGGACCGGGACAGGGAGGGTGAACACTGAAGCTTTCTTT. Its protein is CASRTGTGRVNTEAFF.

This clone showed up just a few times. The chain combines TRBV7-3 with TRBJ2-1, with 7 bases aligning to TRBD1. V shed 5 bases and J 2 bases; nucleotides not matched to a gene: 6. Per germline, CDR1 SGHTA and CDR2 FQGTGA. The CDR3 contains 15 residues. CDR3 protein: CASSPQGQPYNEQFF. CDR3 coding DNA: TGTGCCAGCAGCCCACAGGGACAGCCCTACAATGAGCAGTTCTTC.

The rearrangement uses TRBV12-5 and TRBJ2-3; 11 positions agree with TRBD2. The CDR3 has 16 amino acids. J lost 8 bases, V lost 2 bases, and 9 bases had no gene match. In germline, CDR1 is LGHNT, CDR2 FRNRAP. In DNA, the CDR3 is TGTGCTAGTGGTTTGATCTTAGCGGGAGGGCCAGGTACGCAGTATTTT. Amino acids: CASGLILAGGPGTQYF. Complete variable domain (other parts from reference TRBV12-5 and TRBJ2-3): DARVTQTPRHKVTEMGQEVTMRCQPILGHNTVFWYRQTMMQGLELLAYFRNRAPLDDSGMPKDRFSAEMPDATLATLKIQPSEPRDSAVYFCASGLILAGGPGTQYFGPGTRLTVL.

The genes are TRBV18 and TRBJ1-1, with TRBD1 matching over 7 bases. The CDR3 spans 14 residues. Germline V gene data show CDR1 as KGHSH and CDR2 as LQKENI. Trimming at V came to 3 bases and at J to 4 bases, leaving 5 bases not matched to a gene. For the CDR3, the DNA is TGTGCCAGCTCACCCTTGACAGGGCGCACTGAAGCTTTCTTT. This sequence encodes CASSPLTGRTEAFF.

This chain uses TRBV6-2 or TRBV6-3 with TRBJ2-6; D might be TRBD1 (5 bases). Germline CDR1 is MNHEY and CDR2 is SVGEGT. V lost 6 bases, J lost 0 bases, and 9 bases lay in between. This CDR3 region has 15 residues. The CDR3 nucleotides read TGTGCCAGCAGCGACAGAACCTCTGGGGCCAACGTCCTGACTTTC. This sequence encodes CASSDRTSGANVLTF.

The chain couples TRBV5-1 to TRBJ2-2; D unclear. V lost 4 bases and J 5 bases, leaving 9 bases between the germline ends. This CDR3 has 13 residues. Germline loops: CDR1 SGHRS, CDR2 YFSETQ. The DNA of the CDR3 is TGCGCCAGCAGCCGACAACATACCGGGGAGCTGTTTTTT. Residues: CASSRQHTGELFF.

The count of this clone is one. The rearrangement joins TRBV7-2 to TRBJ2-6; D gene uncertain. The V and J ends lost 3 bases and 1 base respectively, with 7 bases between them. Germline loops: CDR1 SGHTA, CDR2 FQGNSA. The CDR3 is 15 residues long. DNA for the CDR3: TGTGCCAGCAGCTTCGTCAGGTCTGGGGCCAACGTCCTGACTTTC. Its translation: CASSFVRSGANVLTF.

This clone appeared once. The chain uses TRBV28 and TRBJ1-5, with unresolved D. CDR1 MDHEN and CDR2 SYDVKM come from the germline V gene. The V gene lost 6 bases and the J gene lost 5 bases, with 5 bases spanning the gap. The CDR3 sequence is 11 residues long. CDR3 amino acids: CASSQDQPQHF. As DNA, the CDR3 is TGTGCCAGCAGCCAGGATCAGCCCCAGCATTTT.

The rearrangement links TRBV7-7 to TRBJ2-7, with 10 bases matching TRBD1. This CDR3 is 15 amino acids long. Trimming took 5 bases from V and 3 from J; bases not matched to a gene: 7. From germline, CDR1 is SSHAT and CDR2 FNYEAQ (reference sequence). The CDR3 DNA sequence: TGTGCCAGCAGCCCAGGGACAGGGGCTGGCTACGAGCAGTACTTC. It yields the protein CASSPGTGAGYEQYF.

This clone was observed a handful of times. J is TRBJ2-1 and V is TRBV7-2; 12 positions agree with TRBD2. The CDR3 spans 19 residues. Germline values: CDR1 SGHTA, CDR2 FQGNSA. Trimming at V came to 3 bases and at J to 0 bases, leaving 9 bases not matched to a gene. The CDR3 region is CASSFRTSGELSSYNEQFF. Written as DNA, the CDR3 is TGTGCCAGCAGCTTTAGGACTAGCGGGGAATTGAGCTCCTACAATGAGCAGTTCTTC.

This clone was detected a few times. V usage is TRBV7-2 and J usage is TRBJ2-3; a weak D match, TRBD2 (5 bases). Germline V gene lookup returns CDR1 SGHTA and CDR2 FQGNSA. Trimming cost V 0 bases and J 3 bases, with 13 bases left between them. The CDR3 length is 16 residues. CDR3 sequence reads: CASSLARVPGTDTQYF. Here the CDR3 DNA reads TGTGCCAGCAGCTTAGCCCGGGTCCCGGGGACAGATACGCAGTATTTT.

This clone was found a few times. The CDR3 reads CASTGTGLNYGYTF. CDR3 nucleotide sequence: TGTGCCAGTACCGGGACAGGGTTAAACTATGGCTACACCTTC. The V and J genes are TRBV19 and TRBJ1-2; 9 bases are shared with TRBD1. Trimming at V came to 7 bases and at J to 2 bases, leaving 5 bases not matched to a gene. Germline V gene sequence: CDR1 LNHDA, CDR2 SQIVND (reference sequence). The CDR3 contains 14 residues. Filled out from reference TRBV19 and TRBJ1-2, the complete variable domain reads DGGITQSPKYLFRKEGQNVTLSCEQNLNHDAMYWYRQDPGQGLRLIYYSQIVNDFQKGDIAEGYSVSREKKESFPLTVTSAQKNPTAFYLCASTGTGLNYGYTFGSGTRLTVV.

For the CDR3, the DNA is TGTGCCAGCAAGGGCGGGCTAACCGTCAATGAAAAACTGTTTTTT. Translated, it gives CASKGGLTVNEKLFF. The rearrangement links TRBV27 to TRBJ1-4; unclear D gene. The CDR3 consists of 15 residues. Per germline, CDR1 MNHEY and CDR2 SMNVEV (reference sequence). V lost 7 bases and J 5 bases, leaving 17 bases between the germline ends. The whole variable domain, remainder taken from reference TRBV27 and TRBJ1-4, is EAQVTQNPRYLITVTGKKLTVTCSQNMNHEYMSWYRQDPGLGLRQIYYSMNVEVTDKGDVPEGYKVSRKEKRNFPLILESPSPNQTSLYFCASKGGLTVNEKLFFGSGTQLSVL.

This chain links TRBV7-2 with TRBJ2-5, with a tentative D call TRBD1 (6 bases). The CDR3 has 15 residues. Germline CDR1 reads SGHTA; CDR2 reads FQGNSA. Trimming pared 5 bases from V and 7 bases from J, leaving 20 bases between. In nucleotides, the CDR3 is TGTGCCAGCAGCGACCGATGGACAGAATCGGGGACCCAGTACTTC. This translates into CASSDRWTESGTQYF.

The V call is TRBV11-3, the J call TRBJ2-2; 8 bases fit TRBD1. The CDR3 has 17 residues. The germline gives CDR1 SGHNT, CDR2 YENEEA. J gave up 1 base and V 3 bases, and 7 bases lay outside the gene matches. CDR3 amino acids: CASSFTSGTGNTGELFF. CDR3 DNA: TGTGCCAGCAGCTTTACAAGTGGGACAGGGAACACCGGGGAGCTGTTTTTT.

This clone came up a few times. The chain links TRBV7-9 to TRBJ1-5; D is perhaps TRBD1 (6 bases). The CDR3 has 15 amino acids. V lost 2 bases and J lost 7, with 15 bases in between. Germline CDR1 reads SEHNR; CDR2 reads FQNEAQ (reference sequence). The CDR3 spells CASSLSLGTSQPQHF. DNA for the CDR3: TGTGCCAGCAGCTTATCCCTCGGGACATCCCAGCCCCAGCATTTT.

The gene calls are TRBV28 and TRBJ2-7, with a weak D call TRBD2 (5 bases). Per germline, CDR1 MDHEN and CDR2 SYDVKM. CDR3 length: 12 amino acids. Trimming removed 1 base from V and 8 bases from J, with 9 bases in between. CDR3 DNA sequence: TGTGCCAGCAGTTTATCTACCGGGAAGCAGTACTTC. Residues: CASSLSTGKQYF. Based on the CDR3 plus reference TRBV28 and TRBJ2-7, the full variable domain is DVKVTQSSRYLVKRTGEKVFLECVQDMDHENMFWYRQDPGLGLRLIYFSYDVKMKEKGDIPEGYSVSREKKERFSLILESASTNQTSMYLCASSLSTGKQYFGPGTRLTVT.